This passage covers 11 T cell receptor beta chains from one sample sequenced in a study of shared clonotypes between healthy human individuals. TCRdb's copy holds only in-frame clones and misses some; the assay was immunoSEQ multiplex PCR. The sample includes more than 850,000 clones, about four fifths of them seen just once. Source material: memory CD4+ T cells from PBMCs. The subset is: CD45RA-negative fraction. The receptors come from a man between 18 and 29 years old in good health. Some clones in this sample may be carry-over from other donors' samples.

This CDR3 reads CASRILAGSNTGELFF. In nucleotides, the CDR3 is TGCGCCAGCAGAATTTTAGCGGGCTCCAACACCGGGGAGCTGTTTTTT. The chain combines TRBV5-1 with TRBJ2-2, with TRBD2 matching 7 bases. V shed 5 bases and J 2 bases; nucleotides not matched to a gene: 9. The CDR3 totals 16 residues. Germline CDR1 reads SGHRS; CDR2 reads YFSETQ.

The V call is TRBV2, the J call TRBJ2-2; TRBD1 might be the D (6 bases). Looked up from germline, CDR1 is SNHLY and CDR2 is FYNNEI. CDR3 length: 13 amino acids. The V gene lost 8 bases and the J gene lost 7 bases, with 14 bases spanning the gap. CDR3 DNA: TGTGCCAGCCGAGGGGGTTTTGGCGGGGAGCTGTTTTTT. It encodes CASRGGFGGELFF.

This chain uses TRBV7-9 with TRBJ1-1; TRBD1 agrees at 7 bases. CDR3 length: 15 amino acids. V dropped 4 bases and J dropped 5; count of bases not matched to a gene: 10. CDR1 is SEHNR, CDR2 FQNEAQ, per germline (reference sequence). In DNA form, the CDR3 reads TGTGCCAGCAGCTCGACACAGGGGCGCGGAACTGAAGCTTTCTTT. This translates into CASSSTQGRGTEAFF.

This clone was observed a few times. Other DNA sequences from this sample encode an identical CDR3 as well. The gene calls are TRBV10-1 and TRBJ1-1; D call uncertain. The CDR3 is made up of 13 amino acids. V was clipped by 6 bases and J by 1 base, with 9 bases between them. Germline assignment: CDR1 WNHNN and CDR2 SYGVQD (reference sequence). CDR3 DNA sequence: TGCGCCAGCAGACTGGACCCGAACACTGAAGCTTTCTTT. It specifies CASRLDPNTEAFF.

The chain has TRBV7-9 and TRBJ2-7; a possible D gene is TRBD2 (6 bases). Trimming stripped 2 bases from V and 1 base from J, with 9 bases between. The CDR3 covers 14 residues. CDR1 is SEHNR and CDR2 is FQNEAQ in the germline V gene (reference sequence). The CDR3 DNA reads as TGTGCCAGCAGCTTATTCGGGAGTTCCTACGAGCAGTACTTC. Encoded protein: CASSLFGSSYEQYF.

The V call is TRBV28, the J call TRBJ1-1; D remains ambiguous. V dropped 5 bases and J dropped 1 base, with 8 bases sitting between them. CDR1 is MDHEN and CDR2 is SYDVKM in the germline V gene. The length of the CDR3 is 13 residues. The CDR3 loop is CASSVNENTEAFF. CDR3 nucleotide sequence: TGTGCCAGCAGTGTCAACGAGAACACTGAAGCTTTCTTT.

This clone was detected a few times. The gene calls are TRBV28 and TRBJ1-2; TRBD1 matches at 10 bases. This CDR3 comprises 14 residues. Germline V lookup: CDR1 MDHEN, CDR2 SYDVKM. V dropped 1 base and J dropped 7; count of bases not matched to a gene: 3. DNA for the CDR3: TGTGCCAGCAGTTTATCCCGGACAGGGGGTGGCTACACCTTC. Protein product: CASSLSRTGGGYTF.

V and J are TRBV9 and TRBJ2-7; TRBD1 might be the D (6 bases). This CDR3 is built from 15 residues. Germline V gene lookup returns CDR1 SGDLS and CDR2 YYNGEE. Trimming shortened V by 4 bases and J by 4 bases, and 18 bases separated the two germline ends. CDR3 nucleotides: TGTGCCAGCAGCCCGACGGGACAAGCAATGTACGAGCAGTACTTC. Its translation is CASSPTGQAMYEQYF.

The chain has TRBV7-9 and TRBJ2-6, with D perhaps given as TRBD1 or TRBD2 (5 bases each). This CDR3 contains 19 residues. The V end was cut by 4 bases, the J end by 0 bases, with 19 bases between. CDR1 is SEHNR and CDR2 is FQNEAQ in the germline V gene (reference sequence). The DNA for the CDR3 is TGTGCCAGCAGCTCGACACCCGGGGACGGCCTCTCTGGGGCCAACGTCCTGACTTTC. Amino acid sequence: CASSSTPGDGLSGANVLTF.

This chain joins TRBV7-6 and TRBJ2-1, with 11 bases aligning to TRBD2. V shed 5 bases, J shed 5 bases, and the junction held 5 bases outside the gene matches. The CDR3 spans 15 residues. Germline V gene data show CDR1 as SGHVS and CDR2 as FNYEAQ. The CDR3 protein is CASSNIAGGNNEQFF. The DNA of the CDR3 is TGTGCCAGCAGCAATATAGCGGGAGGGAACAATGAGCAGTTCTTC.

This chain uses TRBV7-2 with TRBJ2-7; D is uncertain. The CDR3 has 14 amino acids. Trimming cost V 1 base and J 2 bases, with 9 bases left between them. The germline V gene has CDR1 SGHTA and CDR2 FQGNSA. CDR3 region: CASSLVHSAYEQYF. CDR3 in DNA: TGTGCCAGCAGCTTAGTGCATTCGGCCTACGAGCAGTACTTC.